This TCR beta chain was identified during a study of cytomegalovirus exposure and HLA in healthy donors. Germline values: CDR1 SNHLY, CDR2 FYNNEI. This CDR3 comprises 15 residues. Researchers ran the PCR with 60 Vbeta and 13 Jbeta primers. TCRdb's copy holds only in-frame clones and misses some; the assay was immunoSEQ multiplex PCR. This sample yields over 100,000 clones, of which about 80% are seen a single time; 5% to 6.5% belongs to the top ten. The chain joins TRBV2 to TRBJ2-5, with D maybe TRBD2 (6 bases). Matching the DNA end better, TRBJ2-7 makes the J call doubtful. This sequence was found in a man aged 55 to 70 in good health and CMV-seropositive. The sample comprised PBMCs. CDR3 in DNA: TGTGCCAGCAGTCCTCGGGACTCGACGGCCTACGAGCAGTACTTC. Its translation is CASSPRDSTAYEQYF.